Below, one T cell receptor beta chain is given with its context. Its antigen remains undetermined. Base qualities are not recorded, but no much larger clone differs from it by a single base. From cysteine to phenylalanine, the CDR3 is 12 amino acids long. Only the CDR3 region is kept as DNA, spanning 36 bases read in frame from base 1. V is clipped by 5 bases and J by 6 bases, and the sequence between their germline boundaries is 8 bases long. This record comes from a study of CD8+CD57+ T cells in acquired aplastic anemia listed by TCRdb under 2018. Study-level background: Extracted DNA from sorted CD4+ and CD8+ cells averaged approximately 3 ug, ranging from about 0.18 to 27.4 ug. An average of roughly 9.8 million reads for CD4+ cells and roughly 11 million reads for CD8+ cells was obtained from healthy donor samples. The full study reports these points: Patients and healthy controls showed no significant difference in CD8+ Simpson's diversity (P=0.060). Roughly 30 CD8+ CDR3 sequences were found to be shared between patients and controls, but these sequences appeared to be highly expressed in patients and within the immunodominant clones of the patients.

TCR repertoires of sorted CD4+ and CD8+ blood T cells from severe aplastic anemia patients and healthy subjects were deep-sequenced in the study. Ficoll-Paque density gradient centrifugation was used to isolate peripheral blood mononuclear cells. Before DNA extraction, CD4+ and CD8+ T cells were sorted with FACS or magnetic beads. Genomic DNA served as template for TCR beta VDJ combination and CDR3 sequence profiling. TCR repertoire sequencing was run on an Illumina HiSeq 2000. The original pipeline was this. Repertoires were assessed using TRBV/TRBJ rearrangement plots, CDR3 size and DJ length profiles, and Simpson's diversity index. Whichever DNA sequence was most abundant in the deep sequencing data was defined as the immunodominant clone. CDR3 amino acid sequences were checked for sharing between subjects and were compared against published repertoires and the VDJdb database. Through fastp at Q25 and MiXCR, TCRdb rebuilt clones from the public reads, retaining in-frame beta chains. All rows with the same CDR3 protein become a single entry with the most common DNA and genes. These V and J calls are TCRdb output, not the study's own analysis. The sample includes 190,000 or so distinct CDR3 sequences, with 61% observed a single time. The ten biggest clones cover about 31% of the sample.

Sequenced: sorted CD4+, CD8+, or CD8+CD57+ T cells (not recorded which) from PBMCs. Recombination linked TRBV12-3 or TRBV12-4 to TRBJ1-5; the D gene is unclear. The origin of this receptor is a human donor in good health. The DNA reads TGTGCCAGCAGTGACTCGATTCAGCCCCAGCATTTT. Translation gives CASSDSIQPQHF.